This TCR beta chain was identified during a study of cytomegalovirus exposure and HLA in healthy donors. Study observations and caveats: Listed as cytomegalovirus-associated were around 160 TCR beta chains. According to a subsequent analysis, TCR clusters from the first cohort were inclined to appear together in the 90 to 150 validation repertoires.

Note on this clone: Its antigen is unknown.

The method was immunoSEQ multiplex PCR; TCRdb's version includes in-frame clones alone and lacks a portion of them. The table includes around 250,000 clones, 90% detected once. CDR3 size: 13 residues. Between the trimmed V and J ends, which lost 6 bases and 1 base, there was a span of 10 bases. CDR1 is MNHNY and CDR2 is SVGAGI in the germline V gene (reference sequence). This receptor was taken from a woman aged 25-40 years in good health and CMV-seronegative. This chain links TRBV6-6 with TRBJ2-7, with D possibly matching TRBD1 (6 bases). Source material: PBMCs. The CDR3 coding sequence is TGTGCCAGCAGGACAGGCGGTTCCTACGAGCAGTACTTC. Protein: CASRTGGSYEQYF.